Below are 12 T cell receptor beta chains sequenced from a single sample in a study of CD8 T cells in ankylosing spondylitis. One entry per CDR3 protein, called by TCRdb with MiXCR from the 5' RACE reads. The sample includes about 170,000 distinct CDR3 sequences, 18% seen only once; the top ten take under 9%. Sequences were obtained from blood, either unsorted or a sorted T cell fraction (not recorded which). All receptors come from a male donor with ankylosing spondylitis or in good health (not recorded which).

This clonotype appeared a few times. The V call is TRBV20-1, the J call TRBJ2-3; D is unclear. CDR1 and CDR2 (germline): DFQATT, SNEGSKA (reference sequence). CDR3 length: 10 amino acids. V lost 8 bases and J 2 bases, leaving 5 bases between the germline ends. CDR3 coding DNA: TGCAGTTTCCACACAGATACGCAGTATTTT. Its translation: CSFHTDTQYF.

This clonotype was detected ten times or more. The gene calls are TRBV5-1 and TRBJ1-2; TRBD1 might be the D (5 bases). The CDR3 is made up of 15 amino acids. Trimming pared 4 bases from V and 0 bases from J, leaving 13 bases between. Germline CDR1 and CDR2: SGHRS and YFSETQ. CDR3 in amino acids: CASSTDRLANYGYTF. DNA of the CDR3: TGCGCCAGCAGCACCGACAGATTAGCTAACTATGGCTACACCTTC. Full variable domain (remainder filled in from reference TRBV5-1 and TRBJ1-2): KAGVTQTPRYLIKTRGQQVTLSCSPISGHRSVSWYQQTPGQGLQFLFEYFSETQRNKGNFPGRFSGRQFSNSRSEMNVSTLELGDSALYLCASSTDRLANYGYTFGSGTRLTVV.

CDR3: CSATSWVYNEQFF. The CDR3 coding sequence is TGCAGTGCAACTAGCTGGGTATACAATGAGCAGTTCTTC. The rearrangement joins TRBV20-1 to TRBJ2-1, with D maybe TRBD2 (6 bases). V was trimmed by 6 bases and J by 4 bases, leaving 13 bases between them. CDR3 length: 13 residues. The germline gives CDR1 DFQATT, CDR2 SNEGSKA (reference sequence).

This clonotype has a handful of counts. CDR3 protein: CSASFGTTYEQYF. CDR3 DNA sequence: TGCAGTGCTAGTTTCGGGACAACCTACGAGCAGTACTTC. The chain couples TRBV20-1 to TRBJ2-7, with D maybe TRBD1 (6 bases). V lost 3 bases and J 2 bases, leaving 11 bases between the germline ends. Germline V CDR1 and CDR2: DFQATT, SNEGSKA (reference sequence). This CDR3 is 13 amino acids long.

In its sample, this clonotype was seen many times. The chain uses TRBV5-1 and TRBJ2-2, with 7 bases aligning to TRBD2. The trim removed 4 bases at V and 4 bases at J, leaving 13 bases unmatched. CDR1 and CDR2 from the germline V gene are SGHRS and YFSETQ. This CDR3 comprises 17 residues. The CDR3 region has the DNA TGCGCCAGCAGCCCGGATGGGGGAGGGGCGATCACCGGGGAGCTGTTTTTT. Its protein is CASSPDGGGAITGELFF.

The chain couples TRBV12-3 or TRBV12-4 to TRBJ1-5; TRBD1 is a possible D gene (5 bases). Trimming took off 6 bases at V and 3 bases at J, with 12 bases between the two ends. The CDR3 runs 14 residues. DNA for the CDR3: TGTGCCAGCAGCCCACAGGAGACCAATCAGCCCCAGCATTTT. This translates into CASSPQETNQPQHF.

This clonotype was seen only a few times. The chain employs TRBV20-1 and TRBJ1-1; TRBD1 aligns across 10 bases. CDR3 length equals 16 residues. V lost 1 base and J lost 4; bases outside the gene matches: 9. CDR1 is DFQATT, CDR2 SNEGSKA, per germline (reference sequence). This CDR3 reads CSARGQGAGVGTEAFF. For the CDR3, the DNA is TGCAGTGCTAGAGGACAGGGGGCAGGGGTGGGCACTGAAGCTTTCTTT.

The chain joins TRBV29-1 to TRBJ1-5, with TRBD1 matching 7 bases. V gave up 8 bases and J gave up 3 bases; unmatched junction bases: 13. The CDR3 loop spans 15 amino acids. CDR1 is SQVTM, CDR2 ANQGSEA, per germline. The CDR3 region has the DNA TGCAGCAGCACCGCCGGGACAGCATACAATCAGCCCCAGCATTTT. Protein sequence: CSSTAGTAYNQPQHF.

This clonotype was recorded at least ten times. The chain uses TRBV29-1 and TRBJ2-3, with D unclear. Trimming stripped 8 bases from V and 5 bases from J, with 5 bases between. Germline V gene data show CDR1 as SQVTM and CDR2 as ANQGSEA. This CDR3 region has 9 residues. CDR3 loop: CSTEDTQYF. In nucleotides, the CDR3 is TGCAGCACAGAAGATACGCAGTATTTT.

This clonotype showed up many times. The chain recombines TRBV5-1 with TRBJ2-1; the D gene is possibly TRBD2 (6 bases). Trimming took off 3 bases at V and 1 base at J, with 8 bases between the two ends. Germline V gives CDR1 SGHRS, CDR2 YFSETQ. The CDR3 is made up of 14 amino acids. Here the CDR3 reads CASSSAGSYNEQFF. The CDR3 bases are TGCGCCAGCAGCTCCGCGGGGTCCTACAATGAGCAGTTCTTC.

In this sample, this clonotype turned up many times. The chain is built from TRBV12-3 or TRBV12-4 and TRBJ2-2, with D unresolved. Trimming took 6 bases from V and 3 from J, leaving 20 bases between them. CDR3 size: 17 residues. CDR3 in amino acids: CASRALGKSAHTGELFF. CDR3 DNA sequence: TGTGCCAGCAGAGCCCTCGGCAAGAGCGCTCACACCGGGGAGCTGTTTTTT.

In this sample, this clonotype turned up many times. This CDR3 is CSARDSASGSNHNEQFF. In nucleotides, the CDR3 is TGCAGTGCTAGAGATTCGGCTAGCGGGAGTAACCACAATGAGCAGTTCTTC. V is TRBV20-1 and J is TRBJ2-1, with 10 bases aligning to TRBD2. Trimming cost V 0 bases and J 5 bases; bases outside gene matches: 10. CDR1 DFQATT and CDR2 SNEGSKA come from the germline V gene (reference sequence). The CDR3 covers 17 residues.